Presented here are 13 T cell receptor beta chains from one specimen sequenced in a study of T cells after posttransplantation cyclophosphamide. Cyclophosphamide on days +3 and +4 followed busulfan-fludarabine conditioning and a marrow graft. Measured with immunoSEQ multiplex PCR; TCRdb has only the in-frame clones, and not every one. The sample contains tens of thousands of clones, less than 95% of which appear only once. This sample comprised PBMCs, obtained roughly 60 days after allogeneic stem cell transplant with posttransplant cyclophosphamide. These receptors all come from a male patient between 60 and 69 years old who received an allogeneic stem cell transplant from a related donor and was CMV-positive. Part of the T cells may come from the graft donor.

This clone turned up a few times. The chain recombines TRBV7-9 with TRBJ1-1; weak D call: TRBD1 (5 bases). The CDR3 has 13 residues. The V and J ends lost 4 bases and 6 bases respectively, with 12 bases between them. Germline CDR1 and CDR2: SEHNR and FQNEAQ (reference sequence). The CDR3 spells CASSSGGVAEAFF. In nucleotides, the CDR3 is TGTGCCAGCAGCTCCGGGGGGGTGGCTGAAGCTTTCTTT.

The V call is TRBV7-6, the J call TRBJ1-4; D is uncertain. V shed 2 bases and J shed 7 bases, with 14 bases lying between them. The CDR3 loop spans 15 amino acids. Germline CDR1 reads SGHVS; CDR2 reads FNYEAQ. CDR3 region: CASSLNTKLGEKLFF. In DNA, the CDR3 is TGTGCCAGCAGCTTAAACACTAAGCTAGGTGAAAAACTGTTTTTT.

The J gene is TRBJ2-7, the V gene TRBV21-1; TRBD1 was called by the table and not checked on the DNA. TRBV21-1 is deemed a pseudogene. The CDR3 has 19 residues. CDR3 sequence reads: CASSKAIRRETGIEYEQYV. DNA for the CDR3: TGTGCCAGCAGCAAAGCAATCCGTAGGGAGACAGGGATAGAGTACGAGCAGTACGTC.

The chain uses TRBV30 and TRBJ1-3; TRBD1 aligns across 10 bases. Trimming took 2 bases from V and 0 from J; bases not matched to a gene: 7. Germline V CDR1 and CDR2: GTSNPN, SVGIG (reference sequence). The CDR3 is 17 amino acids. CDR3 DNA: TGTGCCTGGAGTCCCGCGGGACAGGGGTTCTCTGGAAACACCATATATTTT. Translation gives CAWSPAGQGFSGNTIYF.

This chain connects TRBV2 to TRBJ2-3; D may be TRBD2 (5 bases). There are 13 residues in the CDR3. V lost 10 bases to trimming and J lost 5 bases, with 16 bases between them. Per the germline V gene, CDR1 is SNHLY and CDR2 is FYNNEI. In DNA form, the CDR3 reads TGTGCCATCGGACTTAGGCACGTAGATACGCAGTATTTT. Translating it yields CAIGLRHVDTQYF. Together with reference TRBV2 and TRBJ2-3, the CDR3 gives the full variable domain: EPEVTQTPSHQVTQMGQEVILRCVPISNHLYFYWYRQILGQKVEFLVSFYNNEISEKSEIFDDQFSVERPDGSNFTLKIRSTKLEDSAMYFCAIGLRHVDTQYFGPGTRLTVL.

The chain joins TRBV5-1 to TRBJ2-3; 13 nucleotides align to TRBD2. The CDR3 contains 18 residues. V shed 0 bases, J shed 0 bases, and the junction held 4 bases outside the gene matches. Looked up from germline, CDR1 is SGHRS and CDR2 is YFSETQ. The CDR3 DNA reads as TGCGCCAGCAGCTTGGGACTAGCGGGGGGTACTAGCACAGATACGCAGTATTTT. It specifies CASSLGLAGGTSTDTQYF. Full variable domain (remainder filled in from reference TRBV5-1 and TRBJ2-3): KAGVTQTPRYLIKTRGQQVTLSCSPISGHRSVSWYQQTPGQGLQFLFEYFSETQRNKGNFPGRFSGRQFSNSRSEMNVSTLELGDSALYLCASSLGLAGGTSTDTQYFGPGTRLTVL.

In this sample, this clone turned up once. The genes are TRBV18 and TRBJ1-1; D call uncertain. Germline CDR1 KGHSH, CDR2 LQKENI. The CDR3 is made up of 13 amino acids. Trimming shortened V by 3 bases and J by 1 base, and 6 bases separated the two germline ends. The CDR3 sequence: CASSPGGNTEAFF. CDR3 in DNA: TGTGCCAGCTCACCGGGAGGGAACACTGAAGCTTTCTTT.

The CDR3 sequence: CAFSQGARTEAFF. DNA of the CDR3: TGTGCCTTCTCACAGGGGGCGCGTACTGAAGCTTTCTTT. The chain joins TRBV15 to TRBJ1-1; 9 bases are a match to TRBD1. Germline loops: CDR1 LNHNV, CDR2 YYDKDF (reference sequence). The ends lost 11 bases at V and 5 bases at J; junction bases unmatched: 9. The CDR3 is 13 residues long. Drawing the rest from reference TRBV15 and TRBJ1-1, the complete variable domain is DAMVIQNPRYQVTQFGKPVTLSCSQTLNHNVMYWYQQKSSQAPKLLFHYYDKDFNNEADTPDNFQSRRPNTSFCFLDIRSPGLGDTAMYLCAFSQGARTEAFFGQGTRLTVV.

This clone came up a few times. The rearrangement links TRBV7-2 to TRBJ1-2; no reliable D call. Trimming took 1 base from V and 0 from J, leaving 6 bases between them. In germline, CDR1 is SGHTA, CDR2 FQGNSA. The CDR3 contains 14 residues. CDR3 sequence reads: CASSLDTSNYGYTF. The CDR3 bases are TGTGCCAGCAGCTTAGACACCTCTAACTATGGCTACACCTTC.

As DNA, the CDR3 is TGCGCCAGCAGCCGCGGGCCTAGCGGGGGGTCCTACGAGCAGTACTTC. Encoded protein: CASSRGPSGGSYEQYF. The gene calls are TRBV5-1 and TRBJ2-7; 11 positions match TRBD2. J lost 1 base, V lost 4 bases, and 7 bases had no gene match. Germline V lookup: CDR1 SGHRS, CDR2 YFSETQ. This CDR3 is built from 16 residues.

This chain uses TRBV28 with TRBJ2-7; D possibly corresponds to TRBD1 (6 bases). The CDR3 runs to 13 residues. Trimming left V 3 bases short and J 6 bases short, with 12 bases between. Germline CDR1 is MDHEN and CDR2 is SYDVKM. CDR3 bases: TGTGCCAGCAGTTTGCAGGGGCGCGGCGAGCAGTACGTC. Translation: CASSLQGRGEQYV.

CDR3 bases: TGTGCCAGCAGACCGCTAGCGGGGGGAACCACAGATACGCAGTATTTT. It is translated as CASRPLAGGTTDTQYF. The rearrangement uses TRBV27 and TRBJ2-3; 11 nucleotides agree with TRBD2. CDR3 length: 16 residues. Looked up from germline, CDR1 is MNHEY and CDR2 is SMNVEV (reference sequence). The trim removed 6 bases at V and 2 bases at J, leaving 7 bases unmatched.

The rearrangement links TRBV30 to TRBJ1-1; D unclear. CDR3 size: 13 residues. Germline CDR1 reads GTSNPN; CDR2 reads SVGIG (reference sequence). The ends were cut back, 5 bases at V and 4 bases at J, with 14 bases in the middle. The CDR3 loop reads CAWLTGGGTEAFF. CDR3 DNA: TGTGCCTGGTTAACGGGAGGCGGCACTGAAGCTTTCTTT.